This is a list of T cell receptor beta chains from one sample in a study of cytomegalovirus exposure and HLA in healthy donors. Clones were sequenced by immunoSEQ multiplex PCR, and TCRdb holds only the in-frame ones, with some missing. The data contain around 150,000 clones, about 77% of them singletons. Sequencing was carried out using PBMCs. The receptors stem from a woman aged 40 to 55 in good health and CMV-seronegative. Both conserved end residues are part of each CDR3. The order of the fields is J gene, D gene, V gene, CDR3 protein. The D gene is left open where the match is weak.

j_call: TRBJ2-1; d_call: TRBD2; v_call: TRBV6-9; cdr3_aa: CASSYPDSGGAYNEQFF
j_call: TRBJ2-3; d_call: -; v_call: TRBV5-1; cdr3_aa: CASSLDSTTDTQYF
j_call: TRBJ2-7; d_call: -; v_call: TRBV4-1; cdr3_aa: CASSQDEGPNYEQYF
j_call: TRBJ2-3; d_call: TRBD1; v_call: TRBV10-3; cdr3_aa: CAISDPGQILGGTDTQYF
j_call: TRBJ1-2; d_call: -; v_call: TRBV6-4; cdr3_aa: CASSERTDYGYTF
j_call: TRBJ2-7; d_call: TRBD2; v_call: TRBV27; cdr3_aa: CASSLSRGSSYEQYF
j_call: TRBJ2-7; d_call: TRBD2; v_call: TRBV9; cdr3_aa: CASSVGSGGHYEQYF
j_call: TRBJ2-2; d_call: -; v_call: TRBV19; cdr3_aa: CASIDYSNTGELFF
j_call: TRBJ2-7; d_call: -; v_call: TRBV2; cdr3_aa: CASRQDPLYEQYF
j_call: TRBJ2-2; d_call: -; v_call: TRBV28; cdr3_aa: CASSLFAGAGELFF
j_call: TRBJ1-5; d_call: -; v_call: TRBV7-2; cdr3_aa: CASSLWAGDQPQHF
j_call: TRBJ2-3; d_call: TRBD1; v_call: TRBV28; cdr3_aa: CASSFSDRDTDTQYF
j_call: TRBJ1-1; d_call: -; v_call: TRBV19; cdr3_aa: CASSPHPTGNTEAFF
j_call: TRBJ2-7; d_call: -; v_call: TRBV7-2; cdr3_aa: CASSPGVGYEQYF
j_call: TRBJ1-2; d_call: -; v_call: TRBV7-9; cdr3_aa: CASSLYGDGYTF
j_call: TRBJ1-2; d_call: -; v_call: TRBV5-1; cdr3_aa: CASSLSGWDYGYTF
j_call: TRBJ2-5; d_call: TRBD2; v_call: TRBV7-3; cdr3_aa: CASSPTSGAGETQYF
j_call: TRBJ2-7; d_call: TRBD1; v_call: TRBV5-4; cdr3_aa: CASSPRGGQGREQYF
j_call: TRBJ1-5; d_call: -; v_call: TRBV19; cdr3_aa: CASTPVFNQPQHF
j_call: TRBJ1-1; d_call: -; v_call: TRBV10-2; cdr3_aa: CASGGLQGRTEAFF
j_call: TRBJ2-5; d_call: TRBD2; v_call: TRBV4-3; cdr3_aa: CASSQVINPLGRGGGTQYF
j_call: TRBJ2-7; d_call: -; v_call: TRBV28; cdr3_aa: CASSPYTGFEQYF
j_call: TRBJ1-5; d_call: -; v_call: TRBV29-1; cdr3_aa: CSVVPRSGGSGNQPQHF
j_call: TRBJ1-4; d_call: TRBD1; v_call: TRBV7-2; cdr3_aa: CASSAGTAVPTNEKLFF
j_call: TRBJ2-7; d_call: -; v_call: TRBV7-2; cdr3_aa: CASSLGIGTPYEQYF
j_call: TRBJ1-1; d_call: -; v_call: TRBV29-1; cdr3_aa: CSVESPDREAEAFF
j_call: TRBJ2-3; d_call: TRBD2; v_call: TRBV14; cdr3_aa: CASSRPSGGTDTQYF
j_call: TRBJ1-5; d_call: -; v_call: TRBV27; cdr3_aa: CASSEAQWQPQHF
j_call: TRBJ2-3; d_call: TRBD2; v_call: TRBV9; cdr3_aa: CASSVASGGAPLDTQYF
j_call: TRBJ2-1; d_call: TRBD2; v_call: TRBV5-1; cdr3_aa: CASSPIGTSGSKQFF
j_call: TRBJ2-7; d_call: TRBD1; v_call: TRBV4-3; cdr3_aa: CASSLDRGTQYF
j_call: TRBJ2-7; d_call: -; v_call: TRBV6-5; cdr3_aa: CASSSRRVLSEQYF